The next 9 T cell receptor beta chains were all read from a single sample in a study of response to subunit inactivated influenza vaccine. Via MiXCR, TCRdb re-called the RT-PCR reads, giving one row per CDR3 protein. The table includes roughly 190,000 distinct CDR3 sequences, approximately 14% detected once. This specimen consisted of CD8+ T cells sorted from PBMCs, obtained approximately 5 days after vaccination. These TCRs come from a man between 50 and 59 years old who received an inactivated influenza vaccine.

The chain recombines TRBV5-1 with TRBJ2-5, with D maybe TRBD2 (7 bases). This CDR3 contains 14 residues. CDR1 and CDR2 (germline): SGHRS, YFSETQ. The ends were cut back, 2 bases at V and 1 base at J, with 9 bases in the middle. The CDR3 is CASSFGGLQETQYF. The CDR3 DNA is TGCGCCAGCAGCTTCGGGGGGCTCCAAGAGACCCAGTACTTC.

This clonotype was seen at least ten times. The chain carries TRBV5-1 and TRBJ2-2; TRBD1 or TRBD2 may be the D gene (5 bases each). Germline V CDR1 and CDR2: SGHRS, YFSETQ. The CDR3 is made up of 16 amino acids. The ends were cut back, 9 bases at V and 4 bases at J, with 22 bases in the middle. The CDR3 region is CATPFDEGRRTGELFF. CDR3 nucleotide sequence: TGCGCCACCCCCTTTGATGAGGGACGACGCACCGGGGAGCTGTTTTTT.

V gene TRBV19 combines with J gene TRBJ2-7, with 7 bases that match TRBD2. The trim removed 2 bases at V and 2 bases at J, leaving 6 bases unmatched. The CDR3 covers 15 residues. Germline CDR1 LNHDA, CDR2 SQIVND (reference sequence). This chain's CDR3 is CASSIFGGSAYEQYF. CDR3 nucleotide sequence: TGTGCCAGTAGTATATTCGGCGGGAGCGCCTACGAGCAGTACTTC.

This clonotype occurred a few times. This chain connects TRBV28 to TRBJ1-1, with D unclear. Germline CDR1 reads MDHEN; CDR2 reads SYDVKM. The V gene lost 3 bases and the J gene lost 1 base, with 12 bases spanning the gap. The CDR3 consists of 15 residues. CDR3 in amino acids: CASSFSTWGNTEAFF. CDR3 DNA: TGTGCCAGCAGTTTTTCTACGTGGGGGAACACTGAAGCTTTCTTT.

In this sample, this clonotype turned up many times. This chain uses TRBV27 with TRBJ2-1; no firm D call. V lost 6 bases, J lost 2 bases, and 17 bases lay in between. Germline assignment: CDR1 MNHEY and CDR2 SMNVEV (reference sequence). The CDR3 is made up of 16 amino acids. The CDR3 bases are TGTGCCAGCAGCCTTTACCTCAACCCACCCTACAATGAGCAGTTCTTC. Amino acids: CASSLYLNPPYNEQFF.

The V and J genes are TRBV19 and TRBJ2-7; TRBD1 aligns across 7 bases. Germline CDR1 and CDR2: LNHDA and SQIVND (reference sequence). V gave up 0 bases and J gave up 3 bases; unmatched junction bases: 5. The CDR3 contains 15 residues. Here the CDR3 reads CASSIDYRGFYEQYF. The CDR3 nucleotides read TGTGCCAGTAGTATAGACTACAGGGGATTCTACGAGCAGTACTTC.

This clonotype was seen more than once but under ten times. This chain uses TRBV11-2 with TRBJ2-1, with TRBD1 as a possible D gene (5 bases). The CDR3 contains 14 residues. V shed 3 bases and J shed 12 bases, with 18 bases lying between them. Germline CDR1 and CDR2: SGHAT and FQNNGV. CDR3 coding DNA: TGTGCCAGCAGCTTTCTCACAGAGGCGCAGGGGCAGTTCTTC. This sequence encodes CASSFLTEAQGQFF.

This clonotype appeared a few times. The V gene is TRBV5-1, the J gene TRBJ1-2, with TRBD1 matching over 9 bases. CDR3 length: 16 residues. The ends lost 4 bases at V and 7 bases at J; junction bases unmatched: 14. The germline V gene has CDR1 SGHRS and CDR2 YFSETQ. DNA of the CDR3: TGCGCCAGCAGCCCCTCCTGGACAGGGGAAAGGGTTGGCTACACCTTC. Amino acids: CASSPSWTGERVGYTF.

J is TRBJ2-7 and V is TRBV7-6, with D hard to call. This CDR3 spans 16 amino acids. Germline assignment: CDR1 SGHVS and CDR2 FNYEAQ. Trimming shortened V by 1 base and J by 0 bases, and 13 bases separated the two germline ends. The CDR3 DNA is TGTGCCAGCAGCTTAGGAATTGGCCGGAGCTCCTACGAGCAGTACTTC. Protein: CASSLGIGRSSYEQYF.